This T cell receptor (beta chain) was recorded in a study of control samples from healthy donors and cancer patients. This CDR3 is 15 amino acids long. The germline gives CDR1 SGHVS, CDR2 FNYEAQ. With V trimmed by 5 bases and J by 6 bases, 10 bases remained unmatched. Only in-frame clones appear in the TCRdb table, and some are missing; sequencing was by immunoSEQ multiplex PCR. The sample lists around 68,000 clones, more than 80% occurring once. This chain uses TRBV7-6 with TRBJ2-3, with 8 bases lining up with TRBD2. Sample: blood. The sequence came from a man aged 45-65 years in good health. CDR3 DNA sequence: TGTGCCAGCAGCCCCGTGAGCGGGAGATATGATACGCAGTATTTT. Its protein product is CASSPVSGRYDTQYF. The variable domain in full, completed from reference TRBV7-6 and TRBJ2-3, reads GAGVSQSPRYKVTKRGQDVALRCDPISGHVSLYWYRQALGQGPEFLTYFNYEAQQDKSGLPNDRFSAERPEGSISTLTIQRTEQRDSAMYRCASSPVSGRYDTQYFGPGTRLTVL.